Shown below are 15 T cell receptor beta chains from a single sample sequenced in a study of T cells in Graves' hyperthyroidism and ophthalmopathy (dated by TCRdb to between 2018 and 2021). The protocol used for the library was multiplex PCR. Reads for this sample came from an Illumina HiSeq 2000. Amplification of TCR beta CDR3 regions was carried out from RNA transcripts. A first-round RT-PCR of the TCR CDR3 used the HTBI primer set with the Qiagen OneStep RT-PCR kit. In TCRdb, the public reads were trimmed at Q25 with fastp and aligned with MiXCR, with productive beta chains retained. Merged by CDR3 protein, the rows form single entries marked with the most common genes and DNA. In all, the sample holds 450,000 to 600,000 distinct CDR3 sequences, and nearly 20% of those were seen once. Over 45% of the sample is in the top ten clones. The sequenced sample was blood. The receptors originated from a man aged 40-49 years with Graves' ophthalmopathy.

This clonotype occurred many times. The chain joins TRBV27 to TRBJ2-1, with a weak D call TRBD2 (5 bases). The CDR3 loop spans 11 amino acids. Trimming took off 6 bases at V and 9 bases at J, with 9 bases between the two ends. Germline CDR1 MNHEY, CDR2 SMNVEV (reference sequence). The CDR3 region is CASRSGGEQFF. The CDR3 DNA reads TGTGCCAGCAGGAGTGGAGGTGAGCAGTTCTTC.

Notes on this clonotype: A junction end diverges from the germline sequence, so it may reflect a read error. The rearrangement joins TRBV18 to TRBJ2-1; D is unclear. Germline V gene data show CDR1 as KGHSH and CDR2 as LQKENI. This CDR3 has 17 amino acids. The CDR3 nucleotides read TGTGCCAGCTCACCACCGGAAGACGGGTATCCCTACGATGAGCAGTTCTTC. It yields the protein CASSPPEDGYPYDEQFF.

The V gene is TRBV2, the J gene TRBJ1-5, with 9 bases fitting TRBD1. The V and J ends lost 3 bases and 6 bases, in that order; junction bases with no gene match: 3. CDR3 length: 14 amino acids. Per germline, CDR1 SNHLY and CDR2 FYNNEI. In nucleotides, the CDR3 is TGTGCCAGCAGTGAGATGACAGGGGGTCAGCCCCAGCATTTT. It is translated as CASSEMTGGQPQHF.

V is TRBV9 and J is TRBJ1-2, with a possible D match to TRBD1 (5 bases). Trimming shortened V by 0 bases and J by 4 bases, and 13 bases separated the two germline ends. The CDR3 has 15 residues. Germline V gene lookup returns CDR1 SGDLS and CDR2 YYNGEE. The CDR3 spells CASSVVGDPLYGYTF. The CDR3 nucleotides read TGTGCCAGCAGCGTAGTGGGGGATCCCCTCTATGGCTACACCTTC.

The chain employs TRBV7-8 and TRBJ2-1; TRBD2 matches 10 bases. This CDR3 spans 17 amino acids. Germline CDR1 SGHVS, CDR2 FQNEAQ. The junction had 16 bases not matched to a gene; V was cut back by 5 bases and J by 9 bases. The CDR3 sequence: CASSQGGLADSSAEQFF. DNA for the CDR3: TGTGCCAGCAGCCAAGGCGGACTAGCGGATAGTAGCGCTGAGCAGTTCTTC.

This clonotype was seen at least ten times. The chain is built from TRBV18 and TRBJ2-3; tentative D call: TRBD2 (6 bases). The germline CDR1 and CDR2 sequences are KGHSH and LQKENI. The CDR3 covers 15 residues. The V gene lost 3 bases and the J gene lost 0 bases, with 10 bases spanning the gap. The CDR3 DNA reads TGTGCCAGCTCACCTTTAGCGGAGAGCACAGATACGCAGTATTTT. It encodes CASSPLAESTDTQYF.

This clonotype was observed many times. V is TRBV11-2 and J is TRBJ2-3; tentatively, D is TRBD1 (6 bases). Deletions cut 0 bases from V and 3 bases from J, with 16 bases between. The length of the CDR3 is 17 residues. CDR1 and CDR2 (germline): SGHAT, FQNNGV. This CDR3 is CASSLETGTYPTDTQYF. The CDR3 nucleotides are TGTGCCAGCAGCTTAGAGACCGGGACATACCCAACAGATACGCAGTATTTT.

The chain recombines TRBV4-1 with TRBJ2-7; D unclear. V was pared by 2 bases and J by 3 bases, with 8 bases between. Germline CDR1 MGHRA, CDR2 YSYEKL. This CDR3 has 13 amino acids. In nucleotides, the CDR3 is TGCGCCAGCAGCCAAACGGCCTTCTACGAGCAGTACTTC. Translated: CASSQTAFYEQYF.

This clonotype was counted only a few times. The genes are TRBV6-1 and TRBJ2-5; TRBD1 or TRBD2 may be the D gene (5 bases each). Trimming pared 5 bases from V and 4 bases from J, leaving 17 bases between. This CDR3 is 15 amino acids long. Germline V gene lookup returns CDR1 MNHNS and CDR2 SASEGT. The CDR3 here is CASSTGIGAGETQYF. DNA of the CDR3: TGTGCCAGCAGTACCGGCATTGGGGCGGGAGAGACCCAGTACTTC.

CDR3 loop: CASSPSGHNEQFF. Here the CDR3 DNA reads TGTGCCAGCAGCCCCAGTGGACACAATGAGCAGTTCTTC. The chain joins TRBV7-9 to TRBJ2-1; D not certain. Per germline, CDR1 SEHNR and CDR2 FQNEAQ (reference sequence). V lost 5 bases, J lost 5 bases, and 10 bases lay in between. CDR3 size: 13 residues.

This clonotype has more than one count but fewer than ten. The rearrangement joins TRBV28 to TRBJ2-7; D gene uncertain. The CDR3 totals 13 residues. V gave up 1 base and J gave up 2 bases, with 6 bases separating them. The germline CDR1 and CDR2 sequences are MDHEN and SYDVKM. Written as DNA, the CDR3 is TGTGCCAGCAGTTTATTTAAACCCTACGAGCAGTACTTC. Its translation: CASSLFKPYEQYF.

This clonotype has a handful of counts. The V and J genes are TRBV18 and TRBJ2-1; 7 bases are a match to TRBD2. CDR3 length: 17 residues. The trim removed 6 bases at V and 2 bases at J, leaving 13 bases unmatched. CDR1 and CDR2 from the germline V gene are KGHSH and LQKENI. This CDR3 reads CASSSEGSGLAYNEQFF. The CDR3, as DNA: TGTGCCAGCTCGTCCGAGGGTAGCGGGCTTGCCTACAATGAGCAGTTCTTC.

Many counts were recorded for this clonotype. The rearrangement uses TRBV18 and TRBJ1-1; weak D call: TRBD1 (6 bases). V lost 2 bases and J 4 bases, leaving 14 bases between the germline ends. Germline CDR1 reads KGHSH; CDR2 reads LQKENI. There are 15 residues in the CDR3. The DNA for the CDR3 is TGTGCCAGCTCACCAATAGGACAGCTTATCACTGAAGCTTTCTTT. This translates into CASSPIGQLITEAFF.

The gene calls are TRBV30 and TRBJ1-1; 7 nucleotides agree with TRBD1. The CDR3 sequence is 14 residues long. The germline CDR1 and CDR2 sequences are GTSNPN and SVGIG (reference sequence). Losses at the gene ends were 0 bases for V and 6 bases for J; bases not matched to a gene: 7. The CDR3 protein is CAWSVSPGGSEAFF. The CDR3 DNA sequence: TGTGCCTGGAGTGTTTCTCCAGGGGGATCTGAAGCTTTCTTT.

This clonotype appeared many times. DNA of the CDR3: TGTGCCAGTAGTACATCGACAGGGATGGGTAACTATGGCTACACCTTC. This gives the protein CASSTSTGMGNYGYTF. The chain couples TRBV19 to TRBJ1-2; 7 bases map to TRBD1. The CDR3 is 16 residues long. Germline values: CDR1 LNHDA, CDR2 SQIVND (reference sequence). The junction had 9 bases not matched to a gene; V was cut back by 4 bases and J by 1 base.